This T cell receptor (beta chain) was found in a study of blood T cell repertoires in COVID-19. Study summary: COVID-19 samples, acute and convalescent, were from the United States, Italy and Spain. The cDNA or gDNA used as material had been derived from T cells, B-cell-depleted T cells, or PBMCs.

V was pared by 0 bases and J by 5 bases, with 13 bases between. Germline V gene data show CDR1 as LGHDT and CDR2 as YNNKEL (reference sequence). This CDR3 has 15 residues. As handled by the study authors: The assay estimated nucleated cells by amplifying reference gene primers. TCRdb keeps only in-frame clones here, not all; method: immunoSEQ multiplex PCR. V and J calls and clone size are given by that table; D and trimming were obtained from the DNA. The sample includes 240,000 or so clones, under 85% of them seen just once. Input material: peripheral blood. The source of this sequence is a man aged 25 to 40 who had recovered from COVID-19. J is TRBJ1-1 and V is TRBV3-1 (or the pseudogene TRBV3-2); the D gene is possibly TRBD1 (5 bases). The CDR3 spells CASSQDQGDGTEAFF. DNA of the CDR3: TGTGCCAGCAGCCAAGACCAGGGTGATGGTACTGAAGCTTTCTTT.